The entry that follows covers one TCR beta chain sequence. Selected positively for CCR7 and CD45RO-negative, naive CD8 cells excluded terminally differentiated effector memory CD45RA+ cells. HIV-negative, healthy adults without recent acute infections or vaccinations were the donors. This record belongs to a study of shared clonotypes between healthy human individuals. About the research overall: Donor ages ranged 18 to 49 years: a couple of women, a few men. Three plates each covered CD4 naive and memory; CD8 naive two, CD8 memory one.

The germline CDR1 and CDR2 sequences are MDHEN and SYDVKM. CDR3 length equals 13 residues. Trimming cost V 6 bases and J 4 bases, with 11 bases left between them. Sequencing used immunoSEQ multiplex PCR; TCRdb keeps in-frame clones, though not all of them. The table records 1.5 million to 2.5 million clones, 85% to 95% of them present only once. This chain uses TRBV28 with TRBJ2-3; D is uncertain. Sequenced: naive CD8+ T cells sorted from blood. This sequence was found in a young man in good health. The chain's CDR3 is CASRPGRADTQYF. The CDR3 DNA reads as TGTGCCAGCAGACCGGGTCGGGCAGATACGCAGTATTTT.